This T cell receptor beta chain was captured by sequencing in a study of T cells in Graves' hyperthyroidism and ophthalmopathy. The study defined stable Graves' hyperthyroidism as no ophthalmopathy progression within 18 months. From RNA transcripts, TCR beta CDR3 regions were amplified. A first-round RT-PCR of the TCR CDR3 used the HTBI primer set. From the multiplex PCR reads, TCRdb called clonotypes with MiXCR, one entry per CDR3 protein. The table shows fewer than 350,000 distinct CDR3 sequences, with 21% occurring only once. This clonotype was counted many times. This CDR3 contains 15 residues. Looked up from germline, CDR1 is SGHNT and CDR2 is YENEEA. V was trimmed by 0 bases and J by 5 bases, leaving 13 bases between them.

The V and J genes are TRBV11-3 and TRBJ2-5; tentatively, D is TRBD2 (6 bases). The sequence was collected from a woman aged 45-60 years with Graves' hyperthyroidism. The specimen was blood. CDR3 nucleotides: TGTGCCAGCAGCTTAGAACCGGGGGACGGGGAGACCCAGTACTTC. As protein: CASSLEPGDGETQYF. The whole variable domain, filled in from reference TRBV11-3 and TRBJ2-5, reads EAGVVQSPRYKIIEKKQPVAFWCNPISGHNTLYWYLQNLGQGPELLIRYENEEAVDDSQLPKDRFSAERLKGVDSTLKIQPAELGDSAVYLCASSLEPGDGETQYFGPGTRLLVL.